Reported below is one T cell receptor (beta chain). V was trimmed by 0 bases and J by 8 bases, leaving 15 bases between them. The V gene's germline CDR1 is SGDLS and CDR2 YYNGEE. The CDR3 is 15 amino acids. The data were taken from a study of blood T cell repertoires in COVID-19. Study at large: The United States, Italy and Spain supplied acute and convalescent COVID-19 samples. Nucleic acid was either cDNA or gDNA, and it came from T cells, B-cell-depleted T cells, or PBMCs.

Assay used: immunoSEQ multiplex PCR; TCRdb lists only in-frame clones, some missing. The sample yields 150,000 to 200,000 clones, 60% to 80% seen once. Sequenced sample: peripheral blood. The J gene is TRBJ1-3, the V gene TRBV9; TRBD1 might be the D (5 bases). The TCR originated in a man in his 60s with active or convalescent COVID-19. For the CDR3, the DNA is TGTGCCAGCAGCGTAGGGCACCGAGTCAGGGACACCATATATTTT. This translates into CASSVGHRVRDTIYF.